A selection of T cell receptor beta chains follows, all from one sample in a study of blood T cell repertoires in COVID-19. Profiling relied on immunoSEQ multiplex PCR, and the TCRdb table lists in-frame clones only, not all of them. The sample has about 25,000 clones, 85% to 90% seen once. Sequences were obtained from peripheral blood. These receptors all come from a man aged 70 or older with active COVID-19. CDR3s include the opening cysteine and the closing phenylalanine or tryptophan.

v_gene	j_gene	CDR3aa
TRBV7-2	TRBJ1-1	CASSTMRETEAFF
TRBV18	TRBJ2-7	CASSPGTGLGQYF
TRBV24-1	TRBJ1-5	CATSDGRVEGNQPQHF
TRBV6-5	TRBJ1-4	CASNLQGLPNEKLFF
TRBV6-2/TRBV6-3	TRBJ1-1	CASSLRTGRTEAFF
TRBV18	TRBJ1-3	CASSPLRSPLGADSGNTIYF
TRBV20-1	TRBJ1-1	CSARKETEAFF
TRBV27	TRBJ1-1	CASSWDRGSMNTEAFF
TRBV7-2	TRBJ2-7	CASSLSSVSSYEQYF
TRBV4-3	TRBJ2-3	CASSRGQGNIDTQYF
TRBV10-3	TRBJ2-7	CAIRGPGQGSYEQYF
TRBV3-1/TRBV3-2	TRBJ1-4	CASSFYVGGLGGGEKLFF
TRBV5-4	TRBJ2-5	CASTPGDGTSGGGGTQYF
TRBV4-1	TRBJ2-2	CASSQPGQGATGELFF